The 19 T cell receptor beta chains in this list originate from one sample, sequenced in a study of shared clonotypes between healthy human individuals. Naive CD8 cells lacked CD45RO, underwent positive selection for CCR7 and left out terminally differentiated effector memory CD45RA+ cells. The protocol was immunoSEQ multiplex PCR, while the TCRdb copy is restricted to in-frame clones and leaves out a portion. The sample has about 2 million clones; about 95% are singletons. Sequencing was performed on naive CD8+ T cells sorted from blood. The receptors come from a man in his late teens or twenties in good health.

The chain combines TRBV28 with TRBJ1-1; D is perhaps TRBD1 (5 bases). This CDR3 has 15 amino acids. V was trimmed by 4 bases and J by 0 bases, leaving 12 bases between them. Germline lookup yields CDR1 MDHEN and CDR2 SYDVKM. DNA of the CDR3: TGTGCCAGCAGTTCGTCGGGGCTCGTGAACACTGAAGCTTTCTTT. Its protein product is CASSSSGLVNTEAFF.

This chain connects TRBV6-6 to TRBJ1-5; no reliable D call. The V gene lost 0 bases and the J gene lost 6 bases, with 6 bases spanning the gap. The CDR3 covers 13 residues. Germline V lookup: CDR1 MNHNY, CDR2 SVGAGI (reference sequence). CDR3 in DNA: TGTGCCAGCAGTTACTCCCGTACTCAGCCCCAGCATTTT. Its translation: CASSYSRTQPQHF.

V usage is TRBV5-6 and J usage is TRBJ1-2; 7 bases agree with TRBD1. The CDR3 covers 15 residues. Germline V gives CDR1 SGHDT, CDR2 YYEEEE. V lost 3 bases and J lost 0; bases outside the gene matches: 5. CDR3 amino acids: CASSWDRLANYGYTF. The CDR3 nucleotides are TGTGCCAGCAGCTGGGACAGACTAGCTAACTATGGCTACACCTTC. Full variable domain (remainder filled in from reference TRBV5-6 and TRBJ1-2): DAGVTQSPTHLIKTRGQQVTLRCSPKSGHDTVSWYQQALGQGPQFIFQYYEEEERQRGNFPDRFSGHQFPNYSSELNVNALLLGDSALYLCASSWDRLANYGYTFGSGTRLTVV.

Here the CDR3 DNA reads TGTGCCAGCAGCTTGGCCGGTCCTCTCTCCTACGAGCAGTACTTC. Its translation: CASSLAGPLSYEQYF. This chain connects TRBV5-5 to TRBJ2-7; D ambiguous. The CDR3 runs to 15 residues. V was trimmed by 0 bases and J by 0 bases, leaving 10 bases between them. Per the germline V gene, CDR1 is SGHKS and CDR2 is YYEKEE (reference sequence). The entire variable domain, with the rest obtained from reference TRBV5-5 and TRBJ2-7, is as follows: DAGVTQSPTHLIKTRGQQVTLRCSPISGHKSVSWYQQVLGQGPQFIFQYYEKEERGRGNFPDRFSARQFPNYSSELNVNALLLGDSALYLCASSLAGPLSYEQYFGPGTRLTVT.

V and J are TRBV2 and TRBJ2-5; perhaps TRBD2 as D (6 bases). This CDR3 contains 15 residues. The V and J ends lost 10 bases and 3 bases respectively, with 21 bases between them. CDR1 and CDR2 (germline): SNHLY, FYNNEI. CDR3 amino acids: CAILVGLGEEETQYF. As DNA, the CDR3 is TGTGCCATCCTAGTGGGCTTGGGGGAGGAAGAGACCCAGTACTTC.

The gene calls are TRBV11-2 and TRBJ2-2, with 10 bases identical to TRBD2. The CDR3 totals 18 residues. Losses at the gene ends were 0 bases for V and 7 bases for J; bases not matched to a gene: 11. Germline-derived CDR1 and CDR2 are SGHAT and FQNNGV. CDR3: CASSLEPSSGSLDGELFF. In DNA, the CDR3 is TGTGCCAGCAGCTTAGAGCCATCTAGCGGGAGTCTCGACGGGGAGCTGTTTTTT. The complete variable domain, with remaining parts taken from reference TRBV11-2 and TRBJ2-2, reads EAGVAQSPRYKIIEKRQSVAFWCNPISGHATLYWYQQILGQGPKLLIQFQNNGVVDDSQLPKDRFSAERLKGVDSTLKIQPAKLEDSAVYLCASSLEPSSGSLDGELFFGEGSRLTVL.

The chain is built from TRBV27 and TRBJ2-7, with D perhaps TRBD2 (6 bases). The V gene lost 4 bases and the J gene lost 5 bases, with 12 bases spanning the gap. Looked up from germline, CDR1 is MNHEY and CDR2 is SMNVEV (reference sequence). The CDR3 spans 13 residues. CDR3 amino acids: CASSWDFQDEQYF. In nucleotides, the CDR3 is TGTGCCAGCAGTTGGGACTTCCAAGACGAGCAGTACTTC.

This sequence joins TRBV4-3 and TRBJ2-1; weak D call: TRBD2 (6 bases). CDR1 LGHNA and CDR2 YSLEER come from the germline V gene. This CDR3 is 16 amino acids long. The germline V and J ends were trimmed by 1 base and 4 bases, with 14 bases remaining between them. CDR3: CASSQVQASEYNEQFF. The CDR3 nucleotides are TGCGCCAGCAGCCAAGTCCAAGCTAGCGAGTACAATGAGCAGTTCTTC.

V gene TRBV4-2 combines with J gene TRBJ2-5; no clear D gene. The V end lost 0 bases, the J end lost 3 bases, and 11 bases lay between the germline ends. Germline V gene sequence: CDR1 LGHNA, CDR2 YNFKEQ. The length of the CDR3 is 15 residues. CDR3 sequence (DNA): TGTGCCAGCAGCCAAGACAGGTTTGGAGAAGAGACCCAGTACTTC. Translation: CASSQDRFGEETQYF.

This chain joins TRBV14 and TRBJ2-1; TRBD2 might be the D (5 bases). This CDR3 is 12 amino acids long. The V end lost 6 bases, the J end lost 7 bases, and 10 bases lay between the germline ends. The germline V gene has CDR1 SGHDN and CDR2 FVKESK. The CDR3 DNA is TGTGCCAGCAGTCCCACTAGTAATGAGCAGTTCTTC. This gives the protein CASSPTSNEQFF.

The chain is built from TRBV2 and TRBJ1-1; D unresolved. The CDR3 is 12 residues long. Trimming took off 5 bases at V and 0 bases at J, with 4 bases between the two ends. Germline loops: CDR1 SNHLY, CDR2 FYNNEI. In DNA, the CDR3 is TGTGCCAGCAGTTGGATGAACACTGAAGCTTTCTTT. Its protein product is CASSWMNTEAFF.

V gene TRBV7-8 combines with J gene TRBJ2-1; the match to TRBD1 covers 7 bases. Germline V CDR1 and CDR2: SGHVS, FQNEAQ. Germline trimming cut 1 base from V and 4 bases from J; bases unmatched to any gene: 1. The CDR3 contains 14 residues. The CDR3 bases are TGTGCCAGCAGCTTAGGACAGGGTTACAATGAGCAGTTCTTC. Translated, it gives CASSLGQGYNEQFF.

The gene calls are TRBV7-9 and TRBJ2-3; 11 nucleotides agree with TRBD2. Germline trimming cut 5 bases from V and 2 bases from J; bases unmatched to any gene: 12. This CDR3 spans 18 amino acids. The germline V gene has CDR1 SEHNR and CDR2 FQNEAQ (reference sequence). The CDR3 sequence is CASSPLLAGGPSTDTQYF. For the CDR3, the DNA is TGTGCCAGCAGCCCTCTCCTAGCGGGGGGACCTTCCACAGATACGCAGTATTTT.

In the case of this clone: The sample carries other DNA sequences with the same CDR3. This chain joins TRBV7-9 and TRBJ2-7; D is possibly TRBD2 (5 bases). CDR3 size: 14 residues. Per germline, CDR1 SEHNR and CDR2 FQNEAQ (reference sequence). V lost 1 base, J lost 0 bases, and 7 bases lay in between. CDR3 in DNA: TGTGCCAGCAGCTTAGTAGGGAGCTCCTACGAGCAGTACTTC. Amino acid sequence: CASSLVGSSYEQYF.

A word on this clone: Additional DNA sequences in this sample encode the identical CDR3. The CDR3 here is CASSLVGTGRYEQYF. In DNA, the CDR3 is TGTGCCAGCAGTTTAGTCGGGACAGGGCGTTACGAGCAGTACTTC. The J gene is TRBJ2-7, the V gene TRBV27; 9 positions match TRBD1. Germline CDR1 is MNHEY and CDR2 is SMNVEV (reference sequence). The CDR3 covers 15 residues. The junction had 6 bases not matched to a gene; V was cut back by 2 bases and J by 4 bases.

The chain joins TRBV7-2 to TRBJ1-6; TRBD1 matches 8 bases. Germline V gene sequence: CDR1 SGHTA, CDR2 FQGNSA. The CDR3 has 19 amino acids. With V trimmed by 2 bases and J by 3 bases, 12 bases remained unmatched. Here the CDR3 DNA reads TGTGCCAGCAGCTTAATTTTAAGAGCCGGGACAGGCTATAATTCACCCCTCCACTTT. Protein sequence: CASSLILRAGTGYNSPLHF.

This rearrangement joins TRBV29-1 to TRBJ2-2; D remains ambiguous. The CDR3 consists of 15 residues. Trimming left V 2 bases short and J 3 bases short, with 13 bases between. Germline CDR1 reads SQVTM; CDR2 reads ANQGSEA. Written as DNA, the CDR3 is TGCAGCGTTGAATGGGCGGAACGGGACACCGGGGAGCTGTTTTTT. It specifies CSVEWAERDTGELFF.

The rearrangement uses TRBV27 and TRBJ2-2; D tentatively fits TRBD1 or TRBD2 (5 bases each). The V end lost 5 bases, the J end lost 2 bases, and 21 bases lay between the germline ends. The CDR3 consists of 18 residues. Per germline, CDR1 MNHEY and CDR2 SMNVEV (reference sequence). As DNA, the CDR3 is TGTGCCAGCAGTAGCGTAGGTGTGAGGGGACCTAACACCGGGGAGCTGTTTTTT. This codes for CASSSVGVRGPNTGELFF.

The chain joins TRBV6-6 to TRBJ2-7, with 11 bases aligning to TRBD1. This CDR3 is built from 14 residues. Germline loops: CDR1 MNHNY, CDR2 SVGAGI (reference sequence). Trimming removed 6 bases from V and 3 bases from J; junction bases left unmatched: 4. The CDR3 here is CASSRTGGLYEQYF. CDR3 DNA sequence: TGTGCCAGCAGCAGGACAGGGGGCCTCTACGAGCAGTACTTC.